In its sample, the clone carrying this TCR beta chain was seen a few times. The antigen is undetermined. MiXCR, applied by TCRdb to the RT-PCR reads, yields one record per CDR3 protein. The sample records over 150,000 distinct CDR3 sequences, approximately 11% being singletons. This specimen belongs to a study of response to subunit inactivated influenza vaccine. Study results and limitations: The study's authors posited that every seasonal influenza vaccination enlists few new T cells.

The clonotype comes from a man between 50 and 69 years old who received an inactivated influenza vaccine. This sample comprised CD8+ T cells sorted from PBMCs, obtained about 23 months after vaccination.

CDR3 sequence (DNA): TGTGCCAGCGGGGGCACCGGGGAGCTGTTTTTT. Translation gives CASGGTGELFF. This chain uses TRBV9 with TRBJ2-2, with D possibly being TRBD1 or TRBD2 (5 bases each). V was cut by 7 bases and J by 4 bases, with 5 bases left in between. The CDR3 is made up of 11 amino acids. Germline loops: CDR1 SGDLS, CDR2 YYNGEE.